A single sample is the source of the 21 T cell receptor beta chains below, sequenced in a study of OX40 agonist ivuxolimab in advanced cancers. Library creation used the immunoSEQ multiplex PCR assay. TCRdb provides this immuneACCESS table in a form limited to in-frame rearrangements. Some clones are lacking; in checked studies, under half of them reflect an unresolved V gene, and why the rest are absent is not known. The sample data list 90,000 to 100,000 clones, and 90% to 96% of these were observed just once. Around 2.2% of the sample is held by the ten biggest clonotypes. Sequencing used CD4+ or CD8+ T cells sorted from blood, obtained in a trial of the OX40 agonist ivuxolimab. These receptor sequences come from an adult with an advanced solid tumor such as melanoma, head and neck, liver or kidney cancer.

The chain carries TRBV11-2 and TRBJ2-7; TRBD2 agrees at 10 bases. The CDR3 extends over 14 amino acids. Germline trimming cut 6 bases from V and 3 bases from J; bases unmatched to any gene: 5. Germline V CDR1 and CDR2: SGHAT, FQNNGV. Here the CDR3 reads CASSLSSGSYEQYF. In nucleotides, the CDR3 is TGTGCCAGCAGTCTCTCTAGCGGGAGCTACGAGCAGTACTTC.

The V call is TRBV4-1, the J call TRBJ2-7; a weak D match, TRBD2 (6 bases). This CDR3 has 15 amino acids. The V end was cut by 2 bases, the J end by 0 bases, with 11 bases between. Per the germline V gene, CDR1 is MGHRA and CDR2 is YSYEKL. The CDR3 sequence: CASSQFTGSSYEQYF. The CDR3 nucleotides are TGCGCCAGCAGCCAATTCACCGGGAGCTCCTACGAGCAGTACTTC.

The chain combines TRBV19 with TRBJ2-1, with 9 bases that match TRBD1. Germline V gene data show CDR1 as LNHDA and CDR2 as SQIVND (reference sequence). J gave up 4 bases and V 6 bases, and 10 bases lay outside the gene matches. The CDR3 is made up of 16 amino acids. DNA for the CDR3: TGTGCCAGTAGGCCCGCAGCTGGACAGGGGTACAATGAGCAGTTCTTC. It encodes CASRPAAGQGYNEQFF.

This chain joins TRBV5-1 and TRBJ2-7; maybe TRBD1 (6 bases). Trimming shortened V by 7 bases and J by 0 bases, and 11 bases separated the two germline ends. Per the germline V gene, CDR1 is SGHRS and CDR2 is YFSETQ. The CDR3 totals 13 residues. CDR3 coding DNA: TGCGCCAGCCGGGACACGAGCTCCTACGAGCAGTACTTC. This codes for CASRDTSSYEQYF.

The chain couples TRBV4-1 to TRBJ2-6; D may be TRBD2 (5 bases). There are 16 residues in the CDR3. The germline V and J ends were trimmed by 4 bases and 0 bases, with 10 bases remaining between them. The V gene's germline CDR1 is MGHRA and CDR2 YSYEKL. CDR3 protein: CASSPSAGSGANVLTF. Written as DNA, the CDR3 is TGCGCCAGCAGCCCCTCCGCGGGCTCTGGGGCCAACGTCCTGACTTTC.

V gene TRBV29-1 combines with J gene TRBJ2-2; 9 bases map to TRBD2. V shed 2 bases, J shed 5 bases, and the junction held 3 bases outside the gene matches. Germline V gives CDR1 SQVTM, CDR2 ANQGSEA. This CDR3 is built from 14 residues. The CDR3 sequence: CSVEKAGGTGELFF. CDR3 bases: TGCAGCGTTGAAAAAGCGGGGGGAACCGGGGAGCTGTTTTTT.

The chain employs TRBV5-4 and TRBJ1-4; no firm D call. Trimming took 4 bases from V and 7 from J, leaving 14 bases between them. The length of the CDR3 is 14 residues. Looked up from germline, CDR1 is SGHNT and CDR2 is YYREEE (reference sequence). The CDR3 DNA reads TGTGCCAGCAGCCTCCGAGGTGGCAGTGAAAAACTGTTTTTT. Encoded protein: CASSLRGGSEKLFF.

This clone showed up just once. This chain uses TRBV28 with TRBJ2-7; D is undetermined. Trimming left V 3 bases short and J 5 bases short, with 5 bases between. Germline V lookup: CDR1 MDHEN, CDR2 SYDVKM. The CDR3 contains 11 residues. CDR3 sequence: CASSLGNEQYF. The CDR3 DNA reads TGTGCCAGCAGTTTGGGGAACGAGCAGTACTTC.

Note on this clone: The junction shows a germline mismatch at one end, possibly a read error. The J gene is TRBJ1-5, the V gene TRBV5-1; D remains ambiguous. Germline loops: CDR1 SGHRS, CDR2 YFSETQ. This CDR3 has 14 amino acids. The CDR3 here is CASSLAVGNQPQHF. For the CDR3, the DNA is TGTGCCAGCAGCTTGGCCGTGGGGAATCAGCCCCAGCATTTT.

The chain has TRBV28 and TRBJ2-2; possibly TRBD1 for D (5 bases). V was shortened by 2 bases and J by 6 bases, with 7 bases between the two germline ends. CDR1 MDHEN and CDR2 SYDVKM come from the germline V gene. This CDR3 is built from 13 residues. In DNA, the CDR3 is TGTGCCAGCAGTTTAGGGGCGTCCGGGGAGCTGTTTTTT. Its translation is CASSLGASGELFF. Drawing the rest from reference TRBV28 and TRBJ2-2, the complete variable domain is DVKVTQSSRYLVKRTGEKVFLECVQDMDHENMFWYRQDPGLGLRLIYFSYDVKMKEKGDIPEGYSVSREKKERFSLILESASTNQTSMYLCASSLGASGELFFGEGSRLTVL.

This chain joins TRBV5-1 and TRBJ1-1, with 7 bases lining up with TRBD1. V gave up 4 bases and J gave up 0 bases; unmatched junction bases: 3. Germline-derived CDR1 and CDR2 are SGHRS and YFSETQ. The CDR3 sequence is 14 residues long. The CDR3: CASSQGQMNTEAFF. The CDR3 DNA is TGCGCCAGCAGCCAGGGACAGATGAACACTGAAGCTTTCTTT.

This chain connects TRBV6-5 to TRBJ2-7, with 7 bases aligning to TRBD2. The CDR3 is 14 amino acids. The germline V gene has CDR1 MNHEY and CDR2 SVGAGI. After removal of 0 bases from V and 6 bases from J, the junction contained 5 bases not matched to a gene. CDR3 nucleotides: TGTGCCAGCAGTTACTCTGGGAGGGCAGGCGAGCAGTACTTC. It yields the protein CASSYSGRAGEQYF.

This sequence joins TRBV6-5 and TRBJ2-5, with D tentatively TRBD2 (5 bases). Germline V CDR1 and CDR2: MNHEY, SVGAGI. This CDR3 is built from 15 residues. Deletions cut 1 base from V and 5 bases from J, with 14 bases between. The CDR3 spells CASSYFYGVGETQYF. Here the CDR3 DNA reads TGTGCCAGCAGTTACTTCTACGGGGTTGGGGAGACCCAGTACTTC.

V is TRBV27 and J is TRBJ2-3, with D uncertain. The germline V gene has CDR1 MNHEY and CDR2 SMNVEV (reference sequence). V was clipped by 2 bases and J by 1 base, with 7 bases between them. The CDR3 length is 14 residues. This chain's CDR3 is CASSLGDGTDTQYF. CDR3 DNA sequence: TGTGCCAGCAGTTTAGGAGACGGCACAGATACGCAGTATTTT.

In this sample, this clone turned up once. This rearrangement joins TRBV4-3 to TRBJ2-7, with a weak D call TRBD2 (6 bases). Germline V gene lookup returns CDR1 LGHNA and CDR2 YSLEER. The CDR3 has 16 residues. V lost 4 bases to trimming and J lost 0 bases, with 16 bases between them. The CDR3: CASSPGLAGSSYEQYF. CDR3 DNA: TGCGCCAGCAGCCCCGGGCTGGCGGGAAGCTCCTACGAGCAGTACTTC.

This chain links TRBV7-8 with TRBJ1-1, with 7 nucleotides matching TRBD1. Germline CDR1 reads SGHVS; CDR2 reads FQNEAQ. V dropped 5 bases and J dropped 1; count of bases not matched to a gene: 7. The CDR3 contains 15 residues. CDR3 nucleotide sequence: TGTGCCAGCAGCAGGCCTGGGACAGAGAACACTGAAGCTTTCTTT. It yields the protein CASSRPGTENTEAFF.

DNA of the CDR3: TGTGCCAGCAGCCTTGGACTAGCGGACCAAAATGAGCAGTTCTTC. Translation gives CASSLGLADQNEQFF. The chain uses TRBV11-2 and TRBJ2-1, with 10 bases that match TRBD2. Germline trimming cut 5 bases from V and 7 bases from J; bases unmatched to any gene: 8. The CDR3 is 15 residues long. Germline V CDR1 and CDR2: SGHAT, FQNNGV.

The chain links TRBV15 to TRBJ2-7; TRBD2 matches at 8 bases. The junction had 7 bases not matched to a gene; V was cut back by 0 bases and J by 6 bases. Germline lookup yields CDR1 LNHNV and CDR2 YYDKDF (reference sequence). This CDR3 spans 15 amino acids. CDR3: CATSREGAGVLEQYF. CDR3 DNA sequence: TGTGCCACCAGCAGAGAGGGAGCGGGAGTCCTCGAGCAGTACTTC.

V and J are TRBV5-6 and TRBJ2-1, with TRBD1 matching 9 bases. Germline CDR1 and CDR2: SGHDT and YYEEEE. The V and J ends lost 3 bases and 5 bases, in that order; junction bases with no gene match: 6. The CDR3 sequence is 15 residues long. CDR3 sequence: CASSSLGTGNNEQFF. The CDR3 DNA reads TGTGCCAGCAGCTCACTCGGGACAGGGAACAATGAGCAGTTCTTC.

The rearrangement joins TRBV11-2 to TRBJ2-2; possible D gene TRBD2, 6 bases. The germline gives CDR1 SGHAT, CDR2 FQNNGV. The length of the CDR3 is 15 residues. Trimming removed 5 bases at V and 2 bases at J, with 12 bases between. The CDR3 here is CASSDLAVNTGELFF. CDR3 sequence (DNA): TGTGCCAGCAGCGATTTAGCGGTAAACACCGGGGAGCTGTTTTTT.

The V call is TRBV28, the J call TRBJ2-7; D gene uncertain. The germline V gene has CDR1 MDHEN and CDR2 SYDVKM. The CDR3 loop spans 14 amino acids. V was trimmed by 3 bases and J by 0 bases, leaving 9 bases between them. This chain's CDR3 is CASSLTGSSYEQYF. The CDR3 region has the DNA TGTGCCAGCAGTTTGACGGGTAGCTCCTACGAGCAGTACTTC.